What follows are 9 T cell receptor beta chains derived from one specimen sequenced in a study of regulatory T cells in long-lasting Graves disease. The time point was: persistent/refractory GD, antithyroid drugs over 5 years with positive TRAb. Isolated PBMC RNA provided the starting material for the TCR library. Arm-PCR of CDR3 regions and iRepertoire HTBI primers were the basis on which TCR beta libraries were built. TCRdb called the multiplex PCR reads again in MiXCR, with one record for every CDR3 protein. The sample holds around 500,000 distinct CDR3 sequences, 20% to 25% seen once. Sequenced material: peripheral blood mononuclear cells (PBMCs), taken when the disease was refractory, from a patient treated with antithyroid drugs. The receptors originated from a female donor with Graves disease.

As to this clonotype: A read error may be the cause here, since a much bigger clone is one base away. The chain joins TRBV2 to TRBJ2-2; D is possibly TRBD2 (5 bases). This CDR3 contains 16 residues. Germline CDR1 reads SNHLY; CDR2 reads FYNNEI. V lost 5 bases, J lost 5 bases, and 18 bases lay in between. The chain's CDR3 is CASSFSAALLTGELFF. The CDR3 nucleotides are TGTGCCAGCAGTTTCTCAGCGGCCCTCCTTACCGGGGAGCTGTTTTTT.

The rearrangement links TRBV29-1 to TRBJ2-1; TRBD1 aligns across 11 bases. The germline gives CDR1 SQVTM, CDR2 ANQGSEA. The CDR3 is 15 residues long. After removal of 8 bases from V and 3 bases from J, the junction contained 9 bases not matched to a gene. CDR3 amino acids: CSSRGGTGGYNEQFF. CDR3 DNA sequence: TGCAGCTCCCGTGGAGGGACAGGGGGCTACAATGAGCAGTTCTTC.

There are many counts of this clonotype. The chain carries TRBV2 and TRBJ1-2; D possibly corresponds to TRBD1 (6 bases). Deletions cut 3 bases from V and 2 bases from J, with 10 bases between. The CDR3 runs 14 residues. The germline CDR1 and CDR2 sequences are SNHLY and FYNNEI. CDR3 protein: CASSDRTGNYGYTF. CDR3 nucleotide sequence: TGTGCCAGCAGTGATCGCACAGGGAACTATGGCTACACCTTC.

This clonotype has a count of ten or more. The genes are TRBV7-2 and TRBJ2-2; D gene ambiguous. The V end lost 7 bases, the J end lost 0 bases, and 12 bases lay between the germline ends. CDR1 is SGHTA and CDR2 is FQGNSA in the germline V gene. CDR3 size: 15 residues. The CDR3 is CASTIRQANTGELFF. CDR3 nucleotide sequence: TGTGCCAGCACGATTAGGCAGGCGAACACCGGGGAGCTGTTTTTT.

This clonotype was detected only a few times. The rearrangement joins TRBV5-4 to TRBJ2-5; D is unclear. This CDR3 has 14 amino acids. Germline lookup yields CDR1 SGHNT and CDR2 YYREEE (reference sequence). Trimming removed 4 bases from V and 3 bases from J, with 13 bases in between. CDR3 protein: CASSITGGEETQYF. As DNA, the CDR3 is TGTGCCAGCAGCATCACGGGCGGCGAAGAGACCCAGTACTTC. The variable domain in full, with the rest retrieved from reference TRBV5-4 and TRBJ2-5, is ETGVTQSPTHLIKTRGQQVTLRCSSQSGHNTVSWYQQALGQGPQFIFQYYREEENGRGNFPPRFSGLQFPNYSSELNVNALELDDSALYLCASSITGGEETQYFGPGTRLLVL.

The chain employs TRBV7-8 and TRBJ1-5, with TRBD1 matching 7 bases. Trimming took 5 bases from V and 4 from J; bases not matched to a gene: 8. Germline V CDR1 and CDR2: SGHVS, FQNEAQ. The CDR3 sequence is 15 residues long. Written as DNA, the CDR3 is TGTGCCAGCAGCAAAGACAGGGCCTCAAATCAGCCCCAGCATTTT. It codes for CASSKDRASNQPQHF.

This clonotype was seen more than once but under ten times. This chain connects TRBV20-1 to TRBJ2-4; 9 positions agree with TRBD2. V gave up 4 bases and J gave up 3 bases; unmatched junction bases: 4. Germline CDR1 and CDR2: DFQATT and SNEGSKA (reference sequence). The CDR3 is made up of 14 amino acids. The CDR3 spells CSAKMTSGKNIQYF. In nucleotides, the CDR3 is TGCAGTGCTAAGATGACTAGCGGCAAAAACATTCAGTACTTC.

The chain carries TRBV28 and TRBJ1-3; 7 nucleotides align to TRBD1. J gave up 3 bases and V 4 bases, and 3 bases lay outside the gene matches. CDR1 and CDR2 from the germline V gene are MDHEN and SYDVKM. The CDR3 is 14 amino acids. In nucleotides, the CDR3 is TGTGCCAGCAGTTCGACAGGGATTGGAAACACCATATATTTT. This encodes CASSSTGIGNTIYF.

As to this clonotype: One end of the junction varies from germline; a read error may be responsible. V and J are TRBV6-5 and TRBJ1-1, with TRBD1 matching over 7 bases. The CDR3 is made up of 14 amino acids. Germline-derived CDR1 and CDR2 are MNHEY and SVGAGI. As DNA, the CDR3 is TGTGCCAGCGGTTACAGGGGTTTCAGCACTGAAGCTTTCTTT. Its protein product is CASGYRGFSTEAFF.